These 17 T cell receptor beta chains were sequenced from one sample in a study of blood T cell repertoires in COVID-19. The protocol was immunoSEQ multiplex PCR, while the TCRdb copy is restricted to in-frame clones and leaves out a portion. This sample has 150,000 to 200,000 clones, with roughly 90% found just once. The sequencing input was peripheral blood. These TCRs come from a man aged 60 to 69 with acute or convalescent COVID-19.

This sequence joins TRBV12-5 and TRBJ2-7, with 8 bases identical to TRBD1. CDR3 length: 14 residues. Germline trimming cut 1 base from V and 7 bases from J; bases unmatched to any gene: 6. From germline, CDR1 is LGHNT and CDR2 FRNRAP. The CDR3 reads CASGLGQGSQEQYF. As DNA, the CDR3 is TGTGCTAGTGGTTTGGGACAGGGGTCACAAGAGCAGTACTTC.

This clone was seen once. The chain has TRBV7-2 and TRBJ2-5; 11 nucleotides match TRBD2. Losses at the gene ends were 2 bases for V and 2 bases for J; bases not matched to a gene: 10. Germline V gene data show CDR1 as SGHTA and CDR2 as FQGNSA. The CDR3 has 18 amino acids. CDR3 amino acids: CASSLSPSGGREQETQYF. CDR3 in DNA: TGTGCCAGCAGCTTATCGCCTAGCGGGGGGCGGGAACAAGAGACCCAGTACTTC.

Here the CDR3 reads CASSLGSQGGNTIYF. The CDR3 DNA reads TGTGCCAGCAGCTTAGGTAGCCAGGGAGGAAACACCATATATTTT. The chain employs TRBV7-2 and TRBJ1-3, with a weak D call TRBD1 (5 bases). The CDR3 is 15 amino acids. Between the trimmed V and J ends, which lost 1 base and 4 bases, there was a span of 11 bases. From germline, CDR1 is SGHTA and CDR2 FQGNSA.

The chain joins TRBV11-3 to TRBJ2-1; D is uncertain. V gave up 6 bases and J gave up 0 bases, with 12 bases separating them. This CDR3 is built from 15 residues. The germline gives CDR1 SGHNT, CDR2 YENEEA. The CDR3, as DNA: TGTGCCAGCAGTCGGAGCTTCGACTCCTACAATGAGCAGTTCTTC. This sequence encodes CASSRSFDSYNEQFF.

The gene calls are TRBV24-1 and TRBJ2-3, with a weak D call TRBD2 (6 bases). This CDR3 contains 14 residues. V lost 7 bases and J lost 3, with 13 bases in between. Germline V CDR1 and CDR2: KGHDR, SFDVKD. DNA of the CDR3: TGTGCCACCAGCCTCGGAGGGCCTACAGATACGCAGTATTTT. It encodes CATSLGGPTDTQYF.

This clone was detected only once. The chain combines TRBV19 with TRBJ1-5; a possible D gene is TRBD1 (6 bases). With 5 bases removed from V and 7 bases from J, the gap between germline ends came to 15 bases. Germline lookup yields CDR1 LNHDA and CDR2 SQIVND (reference sequence). This CDR3 spans 14 amino acids. The CDR3 sequence is CASSPSAGAQPQHF. The CDR3 bases are TGTGCCAGTAGTCCCAGCGCGGGGGCACAGCCCCAGCATTTT.

This clone was seen many times. The chain carries TRBV6-4 and TRBJ1-1; 7 bases match TRBD1. The germline V gene encodes CDR1 MRHNA and CDR2 SNTAGT. The CDR3 length is 14 residues. J was trimmed by 5 bases and V by 1 base; bases with no gene match: 4. The CDR3, as DNA: TGTGCCAGCAGTGACTGGTCAGGGGGTACTGAAGCTTTCTTT. Amino acid sequence: CASSDWSGGTEAFF.

CDR3 in DNA: TGTGCCTGGATGAGGGCTAGCGCGAGCTCCTACAATGAGCAGTTCTTC. It encodes CAWMRASASSYNEQFF. This chain connects TRBV30 to TRBJ2-1; D might be TRBD2 (6 bases). V lost 4 bases and J lost 0, with 16 bases in between. The CDR3 is 16 residues long. Germline CDR1 is GTSNPN and CDR2 is SVGIG (reference sequence).

A note on this clone: One end of the junction varies from germline; a read error may be responsible. The genes are TRBV5-8 and TRBJ1-1; TRBD1 agrees at 7 bases. Germline V lookup: CDR1 SGHTS, CDR2 YDEGEE. The CDR3 totals 13 residues. The CDR3 DNA reads as TGTGCCACCAGCATTACCAGGGGGACTGAAGCTTTCTTT. This encodes CATSITRGTEAFF.

The V gene is TRBV5-6, the J gene TRBJ1-1; no definite D call. V lost 4 bases and J lost 0, with 10 bases in between. In germline, CDR1 is SGHDT, CDR2 YYEEEE. The CDR3 has 14 amino acids. CDR3 region: CASSRRTVNTEAFF. CDR3 coding DNA: TGTGCCAGCAGCCGCCGGACTGTGAACACTGAAGCTTTCTTT.

The V and J genes are TRBV19 and TRBJ2-7; D may be TRBD2 (5 bases). CDR1 LNHDA and CDR2 SQIVND come from the germline V gene (reference sequence). The length of the CDR3 is 14 residues. V lost 3 bases and J lost 3, with 12 bases in between. CDR3 nucleotides: TGTGCCAGTAGTATCGACCCCGGGGACTACGAGCAGTACTTC. Translation gives CASSIDPGDYEQYF.

This rearrangement joins TRBV2 to TRBJ1-6; D unresolved. Trimming cost V 7 bases and J 6 bases, with 13 bases left between them. The length of the CDR3 is 14 residues. Germline assignment: CDR1 SNHLY and CDR2 FYNNEI. The CDR3 loop is CASNPRTSNSPLHF. In DNA form, the CDR3 reads TGTGCCAGCAACCCGAGAACGAGTAATTCACCCCTCCACTTT.

This chain joins TRBV6-2 or TRBV6-3 and TRBJ1-1; D is unresolved. Germline-derived CDR1 and CDR2 are MNHEY and SVGEGT. The ends were cut back, 6 bases at V and 1 base at J, with 9 bases in the middle. This CDR3 spans 13 amino acids. CDR3 nucleotides: TGTGCCAGCAGCCTTCCGGGGAACACTGAAGCTTTCTTT. Its protein is CASSLPGNTEAFF.

In this sample, this clone turned up a few times. The chain links TRBV30 to TRBJ1-6; the D is unclear. V shed 2 bases and J shed 7 bases, with 9 bases lying between them. This CDR3 is 13 amino acids long. Germline V lookup: CDR1 GTSNPN, CDR2 SVGIG (reference sequence). The CDR3 loop reads CAWSMRENSPLHF. The CDR3 nucleotides read TGTGCCTGGAGTATGCGGGAGAATTCACCCCTCCACTTT.

A few counts support this clone. This chain uses TRBV11-2 with TRBJ1-1; 8 bases agree with TRBD1. CDR3 length: 17 amino acids. The germline CDR1 and CDR2 sequences are SGHAT and FQNNGV. With 6 bases clipped from V and 0 bases from J, the junction kept 12 bases outside the gene matches. Here the CDR3 DNA reads TGTGCCAGCAGTAAAATTCTCGGGACAGGTTTGAACACTGAAGCTTTCTTT. Amino acid sequence: CASSKILGTGLNTEAFF.

This chain uses TRBV24-1 with TRBJ2-1; 8 bases map to TRBD2. Germline V gene lookup returns CDR1 KGHDR and CDR2 SFDVKD. The trim removed 6 bases at V and 7 bases at J, leaving 4 bases unmatched. The length of the CDR3 is 13 residues. The CDR3, as DNA: TGTGCCACCAGTCGGGGGGGCGGGAATGAGCAGTTCTTC. Protein: CATSRGGGNEQFF.

The genes are TRBV19 and TRBJ1-5; D might be TRBD1 (5 bases). This CDR3 region has 16 residues. CDR1 LNHDA and CDR2 SQIVND come from the germline V gene (reference sequence). Trimming shortened V by 3 bases and J by 4 bases, and 16 bases separated the two germline ends. The CDR3 is CASSITGQGSNQPQHF. The DNA of the CDR3 is TGTGCCAGTAGTATCACTGGACAAGGGTCTAATCAGCCCCAGCATTTT.